The 5 T cell receptor beta chains listed next were all sequenced from one sample in a study of blood T cells in healthy people across ages. For the second PCR, which ran for about 6 to 12 cycles, a sample-barcoded 5' primer and a J-beta primer mix were used. TCRdb independently ran MiXCR on the 5' RACE reads; one entry per CDR3 protein. The sample has about 620,000 distinct CDR3 sequences; about 50% are singletons. The material sequenced was blood. The receptor source for this set is a woman at least 80 years old in good health.

The chain is built from TRBV30 and TRBJ2-7, with D possibly matching TRBD1 (5 bases). Germline CDR1 reads GTSNPN; CDR2 reads SVGIG (reference sequence). The CDR3 runs to 14 residues. Trimming took 0 bases from V and 5 from J, leaving 14 bases between them. The CDR3, as DNA: TGTGCCTGGAGTGTAGTGCAGGGAAGGCACGAGCAGTACTTC. Its translation: CAWSVVQGRHEQYF.

To note about this clonotype: A much larger clone is a single base away; this may be a read error. The V call is TRBV5-1, the J call TRBJ2-3, with 13 bases identical to TRBD2. The CDR3 has 18 amino acids. CDR1 is SGHRS, CDR2 YFSETQ, per germline. The CDR3 sequence is CAGSLAPTSGGRADTQYF. CDR3 bases: TGCGCCGGCAGCTTGGCCCCGACTAGCGGGGGGCGAGCAGATACGCAGTATTTT.

In regard to this clonotype: An end of the junction does not agree with germline; a read error may underlie this. The chain uses TRBV7-3 and TRBJ2-3; 14 nucleotides match TRBD2. CDR1 and CDR2 from the germline V gene are SGHTA and FQGTGA. The CDR3 covers 18 residues. This chain's CDR3 is CASSLRGTSGRRTETQYF. The CDR3 DNA is TGTGCCAGCAGCTTAAGGGGGACTAGCGGGAGAAGGACAGAGACGCAGTATTTT.

About this clonotype: Since a much larger clone is just one base distant, this may be a read error. The chain's CDR3 is CSGQEPSYEQYF. The CDR3 DNA reads TGCAGTGGACAGGAGCCGTCCTACGAGCAGTACTTC. The chain uses TRBV20-1 and TRBJ2-7, with TRBD1 as a possible D gene (6 bases). Looked up from germline, CDR1 is DFQATT and CDR2 is SNEGSKA (reference sequence). Trimming stripped 7 bases from V and 1 base from J, with 11 bases between. The CDR3 runs 12 residues.

A word on this clonotype: One end of the junction does not line up with germline, which may come from a read error. The chain recombines TRBV6-5 with TRBJ2-5; 8 nucleotides agree with TRBD2. Looked up from germline, CDR1 is MNHEY and CDR2 is SVGAGI. The length of the CDR3 is 13 residues. This chain's CDR3 is CASGYGRENEQYF. The CDR3 coding sequence is TGTGCCAGCGGTTACGGGAGGGAGAATGAGCAGTACTTC.